These 31 T cell receptor beta chains came from one sample sequenced in a study of blood T cell repertoires in COVID-19. Only in-frame clones appear in the TCRdb table, and some are missing; sequencing was by immunoSEQ multiplex PCR. The sample gives about 69,000 clones, approximately 80% of which show up once; roughly 13% is in the top ten. Sequenced material: peripheral blood. The receptors derive from a man over 45 with COVID-19, enrolled during active disease.

The chain joins TRBV24-1 to TRBJ2-3; 11 bases fit TRBD2. The CDR3 runs 16 residues. Germline CDR1 and CDR2: KGHDR and SFDVKD. Germline trimming cut 3 bases from V and 3 bases from J; bases unmatched to any gene: 4. Here the CDR3 reads CATSDATSGGTDTQYF. Written as DNA, the CDR3 is TGTGCCACCAGTGATGCTACTAGCGGGGGAACAGATACGCAGTATTTT.

V gene TRBV6-5 combines with J gene TRBJ1-3; D unclear. This CDR3 comprises 15 residues. Between the trimmed V and J ends, which lost 2 bases and 3 bases, there was a span of 11 bases. CDR1 and CDR2 from the germline V gene are MNHEY and SVGAGI. The CDR3 protein is CASSYVSRGGNTIYF. The CDR3 nucleotides read TGTGCCAGCAGTTACGTCTCCCGGGGTGGAAACACCATATATTTT.

CDR3 nucleotides: TGTGCCAGCAGCAAATACAGACAGGCCAACACTGAAGCTTTCTTT. Amino acids: CASSKYRQANTEAFF. V and J are TRBV21-1 and TRBJ1-1; TRBD1, as called in the table, went unchecked against the DNA. TRBV21-1 is designated a pseudogene. The CDR3 consists of 15 residues.

This clone was counted a few times. The chain is built from TRBV11-1 and TRBJ1-6; 11 positions agree with TRBD1. V shed 1 base, J shed 10 bases, and the junction held 6 bases outside the gene matches. Looked up from germline, CDR1 is SGHAT and CDR2 is FQDESV (reference sequence). CDR3 length equals 16 residues. CDR3 sequence: CASSLESWDRGSPLHF. The CDR3 DNA reads as TGTGCCAGCAGCTTAGAGTCCTGGGACAGGGGGTCACCCCTCCACTTT.

The chain carries TRBV6-5 and TRBJ2-5; a weak D match, TRBD2 (5 bases). Trimming stripped 0 bases from V and 5 bases from J, with 13 bases between. The CDR3 loop spans 15 amino acids. CDR1 and CDR2 (germline): MNHEY, SVGAGI. For the CDR3, the DNA is TGTGCCAGCAGTTACTCAGGGATTCGAGGGGAGACCCAGTACTTC. This sequence encodes CASSYSGIRGETQYF.

The chain is built from TRBV5-4 and TRBJ1-1; D unclear. V was cut by 3 bases and J by 1 base, with 7 bases left in between. The germline CDR1 and CDR2 sequences are SGHNT and YYREEE (reference sequence). The CDR3 runs 13 residues. The CDR3 is CASSSSGNTEAFF. The CDR3 nucleotides are TGTGCCAGCAGCTCGTCGGGGAACACTGAAGCTTTCTTT.

The V call is TRBV5-8, the J call TRBJ2-5; 9 bases line up with TRBD1. Germline CDR1 is SGHTS and CDR2 is YDEGEE. V lost 0 bases to trimming and J lost 1 base; unmatched junction nucleotides: 4. This CDR3 comprises 16 residues. DNA of the CDR3: TGTGCCAGCAGCTTGGGAGGGGGACAGGGCCAAGAGACCCAGTACTTC. It specifies CASSLGGGQGQETQYF.

This rearrangement joins TRBV7-2 to TRBJ1-6; D unresolved. Germline V lookup: CDR1 SGHTA, CDR2 FQGNSA. The V end lost 3 bases, the J end lost 4 bases, and 13 bases lay between the germline ends. The CDR3 runs to 16 residues. The CDR3 nucleotides read TGTGCCAGCAGCTTGGTGGTCGGTGCTTATAATTCACCCCTCCACTTT. As protein: CASSLVVGAYNSPLHF.

V usage is TRBV9 and J usage is TRBJ1-2; D gene unclear. This CDR3 comprises 15 residues. The germline V gene encodes CDR1 SGDLS and CDR2 YYNGEE. Trimming shortened V by 0 bases and J by 2 bases, and 11 bases separated the two germline ends. The CDR3 bases are TGTGCCAGCAGCGTAGGTGGGGAGAGGAACTATGGCTACACCTTC. Its translation is CASSVGGERNYGYTF.

The J gene is TRBJ2-2, the V gene TRBV7-6, with D perhaps matching TRBD1 (6 bases). CDR3 length equals 15 residues. In germline, CDR1 is SGHVS, CDR2 FNYEAQ. With 5 bases removed from V and 10 bases from J, the gap between germline ends came to 20 bases. CDR3 DNA: TGTGCCAGCAGCCAGTCACAGGGCCCCGTTTTGGAGCTGTTTTTT. Translated: CASSQSQGPVLELFF.

V gene TRBV2 combines with J gene TRBJ1-2; the match to TRBD1 covers 10 bases. V lost 4 bases to trimming and J lost 6 bases; unmatched junction nucleotides: 5. This CDR3 has 14 residues. Germline CDR1 and CDR2: SNHLY and FYNNEI. Here the CDR3 reads CASSASGTGDGYTF. CDR3 DNA sequence: TGTGCCAGCAGTGCCTCCGGGACAGGGGATGGCTACACCTTC.

The V call is TRBV19, the J call TRBJ2-7; 11 bases agree with TRBD2. There are 19 residues in the CDR3. Germline lookup yields CDR1 LNHDA and CDR2 SQIVND (reference sequence). V shed 3 bases, J shed 7 bases, and the junction held 20 bases outside the gene matches. CDR3 bases: TGTGCCAGTAGTATCAGACCGGGACTAGCGGTGGATGGGGCTCGGGAGCAGTACTTC. This encodes CASSIRPGLAVDGAREQYF. Full variable domain (rest looked up from reference TRBV19 and TRBJ2-7): DGGITQSPKYLFRKEGQNVTLSCEQNLNHDAMYWYRQDPGQGLRLIYYSQIVNDFQKGDIAEGYSVSREKKESFPLTVTSAQKNPTAFYLCASSIRPGLAVDGAREQYFGPGTRLTVT.

The rearrangement links TRBV19 to TRBJ2-4; 8 bases map to TRBD1. CDR1 LNHDA and CDR2 SQIVND come from the germline V gene (reference sequence). J lost 7 bases, V lost 6 bases, and 17 bases had no gene match. The CDR3 runs 17 residues. CDR3 protein: CASSRSHGTGERNIQYF. CDR3 coding DNA: TGTGCCAGTAGCCGATCCCACGGGACAGGCGAGAGGAACATTCAGTACTTC.

The chain recombines TRBV27 with TRBJ2-2; weak D call: TRBD2 (7 bases). CDR1 is MNHEY and CDR2 is SMNVEV in the germline V gene (reference sequence). V gave up 3 bases and J gave up 2 bases, with 13 bases separating them. This CDR3 spans 16 amino acids. Here the CDR3 DNA reads TGTGCCAGCAGTTTGATGGGGGGGGGCAACACCGGGGAGCTGTTTTTT. Translation gives CASSLMGGGNTGELFF.

The chain recombines TRBV7-9 with TRBJ1-5; 7 nucleotides line up with TRBD1. Germline loops: CDR1 SEHNR, CDR2 FQNEAQ (reference sequence). This CDR3 has 16 amino acids. The ends lost 4 bases at V and 4 bases at J; junction bases unmatched: 10. The CDR3 here is CASSSTGTALNQPQHF. In nucleotides, the CDR3 is TGTGCCAGCAGCTCGACTGGGACAGCTTTAAATCAGCCCCAGCATTTT. The entire variable domain, with the rest obtained from reference TRBV7-9 and TRBJ1-5, is as follows: DTGVSQNPRHKITKRGQNVTFRCDPISEHNRLYWYRQTLGQGPEFLTYFQNEAQLEKSRLLSDRFSAERPKGSFSTLEIQRTEQGDSAMYLCASSSTGTALNQPQHFGDGTRLSIL.

The chain joins TRBV7-9 to TRBJ2-7; 8 nucleotides match TRBD1. Germline lookup yields CDR1 SEHNR and CDR2 FQNEAQ (reference sequence). This CDR3 has 15 amino acids. V shed 5 bases, J shed 0 bases, and the junction held 6 bases outside the gene matches. The CDR3 region is CASSQGQGASYEQYF. CDR3 sequence (DNA): TGTGCCAGCAGCCAAGGACAGGGAGCCTCCTACGAGCAGTACTTC.

This chain connects TRBV4-2 to TRBJ1-2; TRBD1 agrees at 8 bases. Trimming took 3 bases from V and 7 from J; bases not matched to a gene: 19. This CDR3 has 18 residues. Germline CDR1 and CDR2: LGHNA and YNFKEQ. The DNA of the CDR3 is TGTGCCAGCAGCCATACAAGACAGGGGAGGGGGCTATCTAGTGGCTACACCTTC. Translation gives CASSHTRQGRGLSSGYTF.

This sequence joins TRBV9 and TRBJ1-3; TRBD1 might be the D (6 bases). CDR1 is SGDLS and CDR2 is YYNGEE in the germline V gene. The CDR3 sequence is 17 residues long. Trimming left V 2 bases short and J 5 bases short, with 20 bases between. The CDR3 sequence is CASSVHPEGDYRNTIYF. In nucleotides, the CDR3 is TGTGCCAGCAGCGTTCACCCCGAGGGGGATTACAGAAACACCATATATTTT.

V is TRBV7-6 and J is TRBJ1-3, with D tentatively TRBD1 (6 bases). Trimming cost V 5 bases and J 4 bases, with 15 bases left between them. The CDR3 is made up of 15 amino acids. Germline assignment: CDR1 SGHVS and CDR2 FNYEAQ. The chain's CDR3 is CASSMPGHGGNTIYF. Written as DNA, the CDR3 is TGTGCCAGCAGCATGCCGGGACATGGAGGAAACACCATATATTTT.

The chain recombines TRBV6-6 with TRBJ1-2; TRBD1 matches at 7 bases. The CDR3 length is 14 residues. V was pared by 4 bases and J by 4 bases, with 6 bases of the junction left unmatched. Germline V gene sequence: CDR1 MNHNY, CDR2 SVGAGI (reference sequence). CDR3 in amino acids: CASSSTGDPYGYTF. DNA of the CDR3: TGTGCCAGCAGTTCTACAGGGGATCCCTATGGCTACACCTTC.

This clone was counted a few times. This CDR3 is CASSEAHRGRGDTQYF. CDR3 DNA sequence: TGTGCCAGCAGTGAAGCGCACAGGGGACGTGGGGATACGCAGTATTTT. The rearrangement links TRBV2 to TRBJ2-3, with TRBD1 identical over 7 bases. Losses at the gene ends were 0 bases for V and 6 bases for J; bases not matched to a gene: 9. This CDR3 has 16 residues. Germline V CDR1 and CDR2: SNHLY, FYNNEI.

The sample holds one count of this clone. The chain joins TRBV6-5 to TRBJ2-7; unclear D gene. V was pared by 8 bases and J by 1 base, with 3 bases between. Germline-derived CDR1 and CDR2 are MNHEY and SVGAGI. The CDR3 covers 10 residues. Here the CDR3 reads CASASYEQYF. DNA of the CDR3: TGTGCCAGCGCGTCCTACGAGCAGTACTTC.

The chain is built from TRBV3-1 (or the pseudogene TRBV3-2) and TRBJ2-7; 9 bases map to TRBD2. The trim removed 5 bases at V and 4 bases at J, leaving 6 bases unmatched. This CDR3 has 14 amino acids. Germline V lookup: CDR1 LGHDT, CDR2 YNNKEL (reference sequence). In DNA form, the CDR3 reads TGTGCCAGCAGCGATAGCGGGGGCCTATACGAGCAGTACTTC. Translation: CASSDSGGLYEQYF.

The V gene is TRBV2, the J gene TRBJ2-5, with unresolved D. The germline V and J ends were trimmed by 1 base and 5 bases, with 5 bases remaining between them. This CDR3 region has 12 residues. Germline loops: CDR1 SNHLY, CDR2 FYNNEI. CDR3 DNA: TGTGCCAGCAGTGAAGACGGGGAGACCCAGTACTTC. As protein: CASSEDGETQYF.

The gene calls are TRBV18 and TRBJ2-2; D not certain. CDR1 KGHSH and CDR2 LQKENI come from the germline V gene. Trimming pared 11 bases from V and 1 base from J, leaving 20 bases between. The CDR3 totals 16 residues. CDR3 DNA sequence: TGTGCCGGAGCCTCAACCGACGGAATGAACACCGGGGAGCTGTTTTTT. Translation: CAGASTDGMNTGELFF. Combining the CDR3 with reference TRBV18 and TRBJ2-2 gives the whole variable domain NAGVMQNPRHLVRRRGQEARLRCSPMKGHSHVYWYRQLPEEGLKFMVYLQKENIIDESGMPKERFSAEFPKEGPSILRIQQVVRGDSAAYFCAGASTDGMNTGELFFGEGSRLTVL.

The gene calls are TRBV7-2 and TRBJ2-7; 11 bases line up with TRBD1. The germline CDR1 and CDR2 sequences are SGHTA and FQGNSA. This CDR3 region has 15 residues. V was pared by 3 bases and J by 1 base, with 2 bases of the junction left unmatched. DNA for the CDR3: TGTGCCAGCAGCTTCGGGACAGGGGGATCCTACGAGCAGTACTTC. Translated: CASSFGTGGSYEQYF.

The V call is TRBV2, the J call TRBJ2-7; D may be TRBD2 (6 bases). The CDR3 covers 11 residues. Between the trimmed V and J ends, which lost 10 bases and 4 bases, there was a span of 11 bases. Germline V CDR1 and CDR2: SNHLY, FYNNEI. In nucleotides, the CDR3 is TGTGCCACTGGGACTTTATACGAGCAGTACTTC. It translates to CATGTLYEQYF.

V usage is TRBV9 and J usage is TRBJ1-2; 7 bases align to TRBD1. The germline V gene has CDR1 SGDLS and CDR2 YYNGEE. CDR3 length equals 14 residues. The V and J ends lost 0 bases and 7 bases, in that order; junction bases with no gene match: 6. CDR3 amino acids: CASSVGPGGFGYTF. For the CDR3, the DNA is TGTGCCAGCAGCGTAGGTCCAGGGGGGTTTGGCTACACCTTC.

This clone occurred a few times. The V and J genes are TRBV4-3 and TRBJ2-3; 11 bases align to TRBD2. Germline-derived CDR1 and CDR2 are LGHNA and YSLEER. V shed 1 base, J shed 1 base, and the junction held 4 bases outside the gene matches. CDR3 size: 17 residues. CDR3 sequence (DNA): TGCGCCAGCAGCCAAGCACAGACTAGCGGGGGCACAGATACGCAGTATTTT. Protein product: CASSQAQTSGGTDTQYF.

The chain is built from TRBV3-1 (or the pseudogene TRBV3-2) and TRBJ2-4; 14 bases align to TRBD2. Trimming removed 3 bases from V and 5 bases from J; junction bases left unmatched: 9. CDR1 LGHDT and CDR2 YNNKEL come from the germline V gene (reference sequence). The CDR3 loop spans 18 amino acids. The CDR3 spells CASSQRTGLAGAQNIQYF. CDR3 DNA: TGTGCCAGCAGCCAGAGAACGGGACTAGCGGGGGCCCAAAACATTCAGTACTTC.

The CDR3 bases are TGTGCCAGCAGCCAAGGAGAGACTAGCGGGACAGATACGCAGTATTTT. It specifies CASSQGETSGTDTQYF. This rearrangement joins TRBV4-2 to TRBJ2-3, with TRBD2 identical over 10 bases. After removal of 1 base from V and 3 bases from J, the junction contained 4 bases not matched to a gene. The CDR3 runs to 16 residues. CDR1 LGHNA and CDR2 YNFKEQ come from the germline V gene.